Below are 5 T cell receptor beta chains sequenced from a single sample in a study of early T cells in non-severe SARS-CoV-2 infection. In TCRdb, the 5' RACE reads were re-called with MiXCR into one record per CDR3 protein. The table shows around 70,000 distinct CDR3 sequences, with approximately 11% occurring only once. The specimen was whole blood. These receptors all come from an adult who was a healthcare worker with PCR-confirmed SARS-CoV-2 infection or an uninfected control (not recorded which).

This clonotype turned up a few times. The V and J genes are TRBV6-2 or TRBV6-3 and TRBJ2-7, with D perhaps TRBD1 (5 bases). CDR3 size: 14 residues. CDR1 is MNHEY and CDR2 is SVGEGT in the germline V gene. The germline V and J ends were trimmed by 3 bases and 0 bases, with 9 bases remaining between them. The CDR3 DNA follows: TGTGCCAGCAGTTATGGACACAGCTCCTACGAGCAGTACTTC. Translating gives CASSYGHSSYEQYF.

A few counts support this clonotype. This chain connects TRBV20-1 to TRBJ2-1; D not certain. The germline V gene has CDR1 DFQATT and CDR2 SNEGSKA (reference sequence). Trimming removed 7 bases at V and 0 bases at J, with 13 bases between. This CDR3 is 14 amino acids long. The chain's CDR3 is CSGLIHPSYNEQFF. Written as DNA, the CDR3 is TGCAGTGGCCTCATTCACCCCTCCTACAATGAGCAGTTCTTC.

Only a few counts were recorded for this clonotype. The chain couples TRBV12-3 or TRBV12-4 to TRBJ1-5, with no clear D. The length of the CDR3 is 13 residues. The V end was cut by 5 bases, the J end by 3 bases, with 8 bases between. The CDR3 region has the DNA TGTGCCAGCAGTGCCCAGCACAATCAGCCCCAGCATTTT. The encoded protein is CASSAQHNQPQHF.

The V and J genes are TRBV19 and TRBJ2-1; 9 bases match TRBD2. The CDR3 spans 15 residues. In germline, CDR1 is LNHDA, CDR2 SQIVND (reference sequence). Trimming took 8 bases from V and 2 from J; bases not matched to a gene: 7. CDR3 protein: CASHESGRTYNEQFF. CDR3 nucleotides: TGTGCCAGTCATGAAAGCGGGAGGACCTACAATGAGCAGTTCTTC.

The chain uses TRBV14 and TRBJ2-1, with TRBD2 matching 8 bases. CDR3 length: 21 amino acids. Germline CDR1 is SGHDN and CDR2 is FVKESK. V was pared by 4 bases and J by 7 bases, with 27 bases of the junction left unmatched. CDR3 DNA sequence: TGTGCCAGCAGCCTAAGGGTGGGGCCAGCGGGAGAGAAATCGGGTGGTAATGAGCAGTTCTTC. Residues: CASSLRVGPAGEKSGGNEQFF.